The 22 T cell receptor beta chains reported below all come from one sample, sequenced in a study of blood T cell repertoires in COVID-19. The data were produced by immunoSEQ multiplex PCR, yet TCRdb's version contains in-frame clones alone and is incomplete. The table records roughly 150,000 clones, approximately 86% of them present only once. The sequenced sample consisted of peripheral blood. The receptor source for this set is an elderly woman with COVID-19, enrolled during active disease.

The DNA for the CDR3 is TGCGCCAGCAGCGAAAGTCACTCCAGGGGGCGTCCCACAGATACGCAGTATTTT. Its translation is CASSESHSRGRPTDTQYF. V is TRBV4-3 and J is TRBJ2-3; 8 bases line up with TRBD1. Losses at the gene ends were 5 bases for V and 2 bases for J; bases not matched to a gene: 15. Per germline, CDR1 LGHNA and CDR2 YSLEER. The CDR3 covers 18 residues.

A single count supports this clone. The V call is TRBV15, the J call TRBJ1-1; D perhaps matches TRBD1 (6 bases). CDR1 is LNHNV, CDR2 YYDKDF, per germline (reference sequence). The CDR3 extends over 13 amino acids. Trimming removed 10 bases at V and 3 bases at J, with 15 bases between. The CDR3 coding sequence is TGTGCCAGCAAGGGGGTGGAGGACACTGAAGCTTTCTTT. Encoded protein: CASKGVEDTEAFF.

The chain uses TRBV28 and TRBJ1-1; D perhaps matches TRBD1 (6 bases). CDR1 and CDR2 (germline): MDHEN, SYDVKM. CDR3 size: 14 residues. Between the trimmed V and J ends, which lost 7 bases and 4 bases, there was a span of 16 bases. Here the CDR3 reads CASNQGGAPTEAFF. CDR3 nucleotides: TGTGCCAGCAATCAAGGGGGGGCCCCCACTGAAGCTTTCTTT.

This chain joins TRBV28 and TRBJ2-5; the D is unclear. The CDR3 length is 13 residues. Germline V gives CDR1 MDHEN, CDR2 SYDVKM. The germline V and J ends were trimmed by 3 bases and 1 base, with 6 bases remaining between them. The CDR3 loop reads CASSLFSQETQYF. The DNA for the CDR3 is TGTGCCAGCAGTTTGTTCTCCCAAGAGACCCAGTACTTC.

CDR3 sequence reads: CASSIIGVSSGANVLTF. CDR3 sequence (DNA): TGTGCCAGCAGTATTATAGGGGTCAGCTCTGGGGCCAACGTCCTGACTTTC. The gene calls are TRBV28 and TRBJ2-6, with D perhaps TRBD1 (5 bases). The length of the CDR3 is 17 residues. Between the trimmed V and J ends, which lost 5 bases and 0 bases, there was a span of 14 bases. Per the germline V gene, CDR1 is MDHEN and CDR2 is SYDVKM.

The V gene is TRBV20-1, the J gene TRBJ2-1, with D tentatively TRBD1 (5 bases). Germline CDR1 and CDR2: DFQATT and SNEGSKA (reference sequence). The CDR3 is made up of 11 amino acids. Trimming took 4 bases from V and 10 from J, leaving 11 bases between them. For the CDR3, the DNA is TGCAGTGCTACCCAGGGTTGGGAGCAGTTCTTC. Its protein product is CSATQGWEQFF.

The CDR3 spells CASSRDSFDIRTEAFF. CDR3 DNA: TGCGCCAGCAGTCGGGACAGCTTCGATATTAGAACTGAAGCTTTCTTT. This chain connects TRBV5-1 to TRBJ1-1; 7 positions agree with TRBD1. With V trimmed by 5 bases and J by 5 bases, 15 bases remained unmatched. The germline V gene encodes CDR1 SGHRS and CDR2 YFSETQ. The CDR3 is 16 residues long. Based on the CDR3 plus reference TRBV5-1 and TRBJ1-1, the full variable domain is KAGVTQTPRYLIKTRGQQVTLSCSPISGHRSVSWYQQTPGQGLQFLFEYFSETQRNKGNFPGRFSGRQFSNSRSEMNVSTLELGDSALYLCASSRDSFDIRTEAFFGQGTRLTVV.

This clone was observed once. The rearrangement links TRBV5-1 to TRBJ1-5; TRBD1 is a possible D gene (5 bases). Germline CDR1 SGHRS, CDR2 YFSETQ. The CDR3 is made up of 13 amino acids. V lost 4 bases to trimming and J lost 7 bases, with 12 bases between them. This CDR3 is CASSPEGVQPQHF. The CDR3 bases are TGCGCCAGCAGCCCTGAAGGGGTGCAGCCCCAGCATTTT.

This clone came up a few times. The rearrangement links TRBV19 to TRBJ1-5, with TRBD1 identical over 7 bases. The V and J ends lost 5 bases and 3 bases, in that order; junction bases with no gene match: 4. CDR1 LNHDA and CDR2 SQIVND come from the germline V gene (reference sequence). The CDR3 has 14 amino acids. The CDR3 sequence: CASSAGTVNQPQHF. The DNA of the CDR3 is TGTGCCAGTAGTGCAGGGACAGTCAATCAGCCCCAGCATTTT.

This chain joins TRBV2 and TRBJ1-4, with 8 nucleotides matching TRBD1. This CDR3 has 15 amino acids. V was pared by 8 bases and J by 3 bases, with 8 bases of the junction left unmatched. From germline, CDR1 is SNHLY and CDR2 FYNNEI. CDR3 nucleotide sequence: TGTGCCAGCCGTTATCAGGGGGCCTCTAATGAAAAACTGTTTTTT. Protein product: CASRYQGASNEKLFF.

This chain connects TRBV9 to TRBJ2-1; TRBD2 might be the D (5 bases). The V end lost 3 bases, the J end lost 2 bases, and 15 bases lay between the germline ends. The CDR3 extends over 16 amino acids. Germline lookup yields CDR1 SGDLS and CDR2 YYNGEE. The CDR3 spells CASSEDGLTPYNEQFF. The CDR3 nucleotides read TGTGCCAGCAGCGAGGACGGACTCACCCCCTACAATGAGCAGTTCTTC. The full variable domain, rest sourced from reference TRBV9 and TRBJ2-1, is DSGVTQTPKHLITATGQRVTLRCSPRSGDLSVYWYQQSLDQGLQFLIQYYNGEERAKGNILERFSAQQFPDLHSELNLSSLELGDSALYFCASSEDGLTPYNEQFFGPGTRLTVL.

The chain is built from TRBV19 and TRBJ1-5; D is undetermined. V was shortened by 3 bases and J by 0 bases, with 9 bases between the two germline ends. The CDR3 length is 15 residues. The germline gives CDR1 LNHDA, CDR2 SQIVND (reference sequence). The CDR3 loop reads CASSIGHNSNQPQHF. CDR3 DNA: TGTGCCAGTAGTATTGGGCACAATAGCAATCAGCCCCAGCATTTT.

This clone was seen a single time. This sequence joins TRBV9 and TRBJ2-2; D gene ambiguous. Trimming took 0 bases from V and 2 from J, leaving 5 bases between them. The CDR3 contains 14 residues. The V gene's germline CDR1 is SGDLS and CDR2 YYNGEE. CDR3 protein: CASSVAVNTGELFF. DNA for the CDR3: TGTGCCAGCAGCGTAGCGGTTAACACCGGGGAGCTGTTTTTT. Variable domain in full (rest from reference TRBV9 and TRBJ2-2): DSGVTQTPKHLITATGQRVTLRCSPRSGDLSVYWYQQSLDQGLQFLIQYYNGEERAKGNILERFSAQQFPDLHSELNLSSLELGDSALYFCASSVAVNTGELFFGEGSRLTVL.

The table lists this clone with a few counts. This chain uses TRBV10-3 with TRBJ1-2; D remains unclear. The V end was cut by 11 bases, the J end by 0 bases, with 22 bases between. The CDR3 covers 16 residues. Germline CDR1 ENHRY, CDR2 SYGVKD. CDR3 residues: CASRQARTTTNYGYTF. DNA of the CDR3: TGTGCCTCTCGCCAGGCCAGGACGACTACTAACTATGGCTACACCTTC.

The CDR3 DNA sequence: TGTGCCAGCAGTGAAGAGGCCCCCGGGGGCAATCAGCCCCAGCATTTT. Amino acids: CASSEEAPGGNQPQHF. V gene TRBV6-1 combines with J gene TRBJ1-5; D call uncertain. The CDR3 is 16 residues long. Germline V gene sequence: CDR1 MNHNS, CDR2 SASEGT. The V end was cut by 1 base, the J end by 2 bases, with 12 bases between.

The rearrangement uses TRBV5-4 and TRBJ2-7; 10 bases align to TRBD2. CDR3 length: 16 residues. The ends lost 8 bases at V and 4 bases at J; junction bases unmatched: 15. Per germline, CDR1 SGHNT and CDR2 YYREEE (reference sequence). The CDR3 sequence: CASTNLGASGSYEQYF. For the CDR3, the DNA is TGTGCCAGTACTAACTTAGGGGCTAGCGGGAGTTACGAGCAGTACTTC.

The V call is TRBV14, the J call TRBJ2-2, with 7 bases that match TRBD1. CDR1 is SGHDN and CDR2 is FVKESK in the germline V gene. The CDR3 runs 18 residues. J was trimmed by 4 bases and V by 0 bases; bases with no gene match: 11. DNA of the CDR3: TGTGCCAGCAGCCAAGAATGGTCTGGGACAGACCTCACCGGGGAGCTGTTTTTT. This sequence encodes CASSQEWSGTDLTGELFF.

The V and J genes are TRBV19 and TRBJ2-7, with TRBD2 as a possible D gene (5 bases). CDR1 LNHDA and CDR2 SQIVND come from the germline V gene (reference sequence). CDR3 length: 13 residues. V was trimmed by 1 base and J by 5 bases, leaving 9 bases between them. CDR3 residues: CASSIGWGDEQYF. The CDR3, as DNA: TGTGCCAGTAGTATAGGTTGGGGAGACGAGCAGTACTTC.

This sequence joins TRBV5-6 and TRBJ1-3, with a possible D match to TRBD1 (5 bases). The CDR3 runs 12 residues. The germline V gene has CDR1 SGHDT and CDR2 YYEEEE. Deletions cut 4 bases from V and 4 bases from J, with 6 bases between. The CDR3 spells CASSAGGNTIYF. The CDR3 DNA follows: TGTGCCAGCAGCGCAGGGGGAAACACCATATATTTT.

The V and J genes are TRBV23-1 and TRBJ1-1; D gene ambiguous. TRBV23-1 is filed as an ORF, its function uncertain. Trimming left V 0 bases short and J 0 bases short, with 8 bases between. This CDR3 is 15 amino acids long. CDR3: CASSQSVQMNTEAFF. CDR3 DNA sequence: TGCGCCAGCAGTCAATCGGTACAGATGAACACTGAAGCTTTCTTT.

The CDR3 reads CASSILLGQSGTDTQYF. DNA of the CDR3: TGTGCCAGTAGTATTCTTCTCGGACAGTCCGGGACAGATACGCAGTATTTT. V is TRBV19 and J is TRBJ2-3, with a tentative D call TRBD1 (6 bases). CDR1 is LNHDA, CDR2 SQIVND, per germline (reference sequence). This CDR3 is 17 amino acids long. Trimming stripped 3 bases from V and 3 bases from J, with 19 bases between. Full variable domain (missing parts from reference TRBV19 and TRBJ2-3): DGGITQSPKYLFRKEGQNVTLSCEQNLNHDAMYWYRQDPGQGLRLIYYSQIVNDFQKGDIAEGYSVSREKKESFPLTVTSAQKNPTAFYLCASSILLGQSGTDTQYFGPGTRLTVL.

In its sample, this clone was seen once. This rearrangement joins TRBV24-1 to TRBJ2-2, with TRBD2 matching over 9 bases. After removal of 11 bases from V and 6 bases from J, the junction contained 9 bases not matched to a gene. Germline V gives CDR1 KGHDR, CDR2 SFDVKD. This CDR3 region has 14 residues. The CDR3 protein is CASAISGSAGELFF. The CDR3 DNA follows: TGTGCCAGCGCTATTAGCGGGAGCGCCGGGGAGCTGTTTTTT.